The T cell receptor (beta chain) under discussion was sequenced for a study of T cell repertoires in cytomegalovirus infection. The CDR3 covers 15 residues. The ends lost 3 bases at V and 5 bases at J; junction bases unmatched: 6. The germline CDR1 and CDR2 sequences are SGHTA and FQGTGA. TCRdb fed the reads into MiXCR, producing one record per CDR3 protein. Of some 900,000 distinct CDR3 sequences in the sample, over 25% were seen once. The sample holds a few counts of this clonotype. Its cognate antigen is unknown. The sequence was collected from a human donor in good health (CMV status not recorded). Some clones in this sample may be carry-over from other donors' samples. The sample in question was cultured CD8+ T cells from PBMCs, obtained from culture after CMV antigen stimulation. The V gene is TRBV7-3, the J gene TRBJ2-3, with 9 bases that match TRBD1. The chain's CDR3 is CASSFTGGREDTQYF. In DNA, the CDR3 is TGTGCCAGCAGCTTCACAGGGGGCCGGGAAGATACGCAGTATTTT. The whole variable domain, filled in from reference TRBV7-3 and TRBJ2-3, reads GAGVSQTPSNKVTEKGKYVELRCDPISGHTALYWYRQSLGQGPEFLIYFQGTGAADDSGLPNDRFFAVRPEGSVSTLKIQRTERGDSAVYLCASSFTGGREDTQYFGPGTRLTVL.